One sample yielded the 26 T cell receptor beta chains listed below, sequenced in a study of regulatory T cells in long-lasting Graves disease (dated by TCRdb to 2020 to 2023). Explained via the paper, the time point label denotes: newly diagnosed GD, antithyroid drugs for less than 3 months. RNA was extracted from PBMCs in TRIzol for both TCR sequencing and RNA sequencing. The library was obtained by multiplex PCR. The reads were generated on an Illumina HiSeq 4000. TCR beta libraries were built with iRepertoire HTBI primers and Arm-PCR amplification of CDR3 regions. TCRdb reanalyzed the raw reads on its own, using fastp at Q25 for trimming and MiXCR for clone calling, and kept in-frame beta chains. When rows share a CDR3 protein, they turn into one entry using the most common DNA and genes. The sample data list fewer than 550,000 distinct CDR3 sequences, and about a sixth of these were observed just once. The ten biggest clones cover about 23% of the sample.

The data were also submitted as part of a second study, on T cells in Graves' hyperthyroidism and ophthalmopathy.

Sequences were derived from peripheral blood mononuclear cells (PBMCs), sampled at new diagnosis, from a patient treated with antithyroid drugs. The receptor source for this set is a young woman with Graves disease. Donor details come from another sample of the same person, matched by shared clones.

The sample holds a few counts of this clonotype. This rearrangement joins TRBV5-1 to TRBJ2-3, with a tentative D call TRBD2 (6 bases). This CDR3 comprises 16 residues. From germline, CDR1 is SGHRS and CDR2 YFSETQ. Trimming left V 2 bases short and J 1 base short, with 14 bases between. In nucleotides, the CDR3 is TGCGCCAGCAGCTTCGGGAATGGCGGGGGCACAGATACGCAGTATTTT. Its protein is CASSFGNGGGTDTQYF.

This clonotype was counted ten times or more. The chain couples TRBV10-3 to TRBJ2-3; D call uncertain. The CDR3 loop spans 15 amino acids. Per the germline V gene, CDR1 is ENHRY and CDR2 is SYGVKD. Deletions cut 0 bases from V and 0 bases from J, with 7 bases between. As DNA, the CDR3 is TGTGCCATCAGTGAGTCGAGTACCAGCACAGATACGCAGTATTTT. Amino acid sequence: CAISESSTSTDTQYF.

V is TRBV28 and J is TRBJ2-7; tentative D call: TRBD1 (5 bases). The CDR3 loop spans 15 amino acids. Germline V gene data show CDR1 as MDHEN and CDR2 as SYDVKM. Trimming pared 3 bases from V and 0 bases from J, leaving 12 bases between. The CDR3: CASSLEWGSSYEQYF. DNA for the CDR3: TGTGCCAGCAGTTTGGAGTGGGGCAGCTCCTACGAGCAGTACTTC.

V gene TRBV7-9 combines with J gene TRBJ1-1; 9 positions agree with TRBD1. After removal of 4 bases from V and 3 bases from J, the junction contained 3 bases not matched to a gene. The CDR3 contains 14 residues. CDR1 SEHNR and CDR2 FQNEAQ come from the germline V gene (reference sequence). The CDR3 reads CASSYRGRDTEAFF. CDR3 in DNA: TGTGCCAGCAGCTACAGGGGGCGCGACACTGAAGCTTTCTTT.

This clonotype was seen many times. V and J are TRBV7-8 and TRBJ2-3; D is unresolved. Germline CDR1 is SGHVS and CDR2 is FQNEAQ. The CDR3 length is 14 residues. With 1 base removed from V and 2 bases from J, the gap between germline ends came to 7 bases. The DNA for the CDR3 is TGTGCCAGCAGCTTAGATTTTAACACAGATACGCAGTATTTT. This codes for CASSLDFNTDTQYF.

This clonotype has just a few counts. The chain combines TRBV6-9 with TRBJ2-5; D remains ambiguous. Germline V gene data show CDR1 as MNHGY and CDR2 as SVAAGI. The CDR3 runs 12 residues. V was pared by 4 bases and J by 7 bases, with 10 bases between. This CDR3 is CASSSVSWTQYF. Here the CDR3 DNA reads TGTGCCAGCAGTTCGGTATCGTGGACCCAGTACTTC.

Comment on this clonotype: A much larger clonotype is one base distant, so this may be a read error. The chain uses TRBV28 and TRBJ2-7; a weak D match, TRBD1 (5 bases). The V gene lost 4 bases and the J gene lost 5 bases, with 15 bases spanning the gap. CDR1 and CDR2 from the germline V gene are MDHEN and SYDVKM. The CDR3 runs to 14 residues. CDR3 region: CASSWPQQVNEQYF. Written as DNA, the CDR3 is TGTGCCAGCAGTTGGCCCCAACAGGTAAACGAGCAGTACTTC.

This clonotype was observed many times. V usage is TRBV7-2 and J usage is TRBJ1-1; 7 bases line up with TRBD1. Germline loops: CDR1 SGHTA, CDR2 FQGNSA. The CDR3 consists of 14 residues. Trimming cost V 1 base and J 5 bases; bases outside gene matches: 4. DNA for the CDR3: TGTGCCAGCAGCTTAGTAGGGGGCTGGACTGAAGCTTTCTTT. Translating gives CASSLVGGWTEAFF.

This clonotype came up a few times. This chain connects TRBV11-2 to TRBJ2-7, with unresolved D. The germline gives CDR1 SGHAT, CDR2 FQNNGV. Trimming took off 7 bases at V and 6 bases at J, with 13 bases between the two ends. The CDR3 consists of 12 residues. In nucleotides, the CDR3 is TGTGCCAGCAAGGGATCTCGACTCGAGCAGTACTTC. It translates to CASKGSRLEQYF.

The CDR3 reads CATSRVVGAGGNEQFF. The CDR3 region has the DNA TGTGCCACCAGCAGAGTTGTGGGGGCTGGGGGCAATGAGCAGTTCTTC. The chain uses TRBV15 and TRBJ2-1; the D gene is possibly TRBD1 (6 bases). Germline CDR1 is LNHNV and CDR2 is YYDKDF (reference sequence). The CDR3 has 16 residues. V was pared by 1 base and J by 6 bases, with 16 bases between. Drawing the rest from reference TRBV15 and TRBJ2-1, the complete variable domain is DAMVIQNPRYQVTQFGKPVTLSCSQTLNHNVMYWYQQKSSQAPKLLFHYYDKDFNNEADTPDNFQSRRPNTSFCFLDIRSPGLGDTAMYLCATSRVVGAGGNEQFFGPGTRLTVL.

This clonotype has just a few counts. The V gene is TRBV5-5, the J gene TRBJ2-3; 7 bases are shared with TRBD2. V lost 4 bases and J lost 2; bases outside the gene matches: 7. CDR3 length: 15 amino acids. The germline gives CDR1 SGHKS, CDR2 YYEKEE (reference sequence). The DNA for the CDR3 is TGTGCCAGCAGCCTTCAGCGGGACTACACAGATACGCAGTATTTT. Protein sequence: CASSLQRDYTDTQYF.

This clonotype turned up a few times. The V call is TRBV20-1, the J call TRBJ1-1, with TRBD1 matching over 8 bases. The CDR3 length is 15 residues. J was trimmed by 1 base and V by 5 bases; bases with no gene match: 9. Germline V gives CDR1 DFQATT, CDR2 SNEGSKA (reference sequence). The CDR3 region is CSAPPAGGRNTEAFF. Here the CDR3 DNA reads TGCAGTGCTCCCCCAGCAGGGGGCAGGAACACTGAAGCTTTCTTT.

This clonotype was seen only a few times. The CDR3 nucleotides read TGTGCCAGCAGCGTTATCCCGGGGGCTAGCGAGCAGTACTTC. Its translation: CASSVIPGASEQYF. The chain uses TRBV11-2 and TRBJ2-7; either TRBD1 or TRBD2 may supply D (6 bases each). The CDR3 length is 14 residues. The germline CDR1 and CDR2 sequences are SGHAT and FQNNGV. The ends were cut back, 5 bases at V and 6 bases at J, with 17 bases in the middle.

The rearrangement uses TRBV19 and TRBJ2-3; D gene uncertain. The V gene lost 1 base and the J gene lost 4 bases, with 6 bases spanning the gap. The V gene's germline CDR1 is LNHDA and CDR2 SQIVND (reference sequence). The length of the CDR3 is 13 residues. CDR3 region: CASSIGNPDTQYF. CDR3 sequence (DNA): TGTGCCAGTAGTATAGGCAACCCAGATACGCAGTATTTT. The whole variable domain, filled in from reference TRBV19 and TRBJ2-3, reads DGGITQSPKYLFRKEGQNVTLSCEQNLNHDAMYWYRQDPGQGLRLIYYSQIVNDFQKGDIAEGYSVSREKKESFPLTVTSAQKNPTAFYLCASSIGNPDTQYFGPGTRLTVL.

This clonotype has at least ten counts. The chain joins TRBV19 to TRBJ2-7; D unresolved. Trimming removed 5 bases at V and 0 bases at J, with 11 bases between. CDR1 LNHDA and CDR2 SQIVND come from the germline V gene (reference sequence). The length of the CDR3 is 14 residues. The chain's CDR3 is CASSYGEISYEQYF. The CDR3 region has the DNA TGTGCCAGTAGTTATGGCGAGATCTCCTACGAGCAGTACTTC. The full variable domain, with the rest looked up from reference TRBV19 and TRBJ2-7, is DGGITQSPKYLFRKEGQNVTLSCEQNLNHDAMYWYRQDPGQGLRLIYYSQIVNDFQKGDIAEGYSVSREKKESFPLTVTSAQKNPTAFYLCASSYGEISYEQYFGPGTRLTVT.

This clonotype was counted ten times or more. The chain joins TRBV29-1 to TRBJ2-7; D is uncertain. Trimming shortened V by 3 bases and J by 3 bases, and 12 bases separated the two germline ends. The CDR3 extends over 13 amino acids. Germline V lookup: CDR1 SQVTM, CDR2 ANQGSEA. CDR3 nucleotide sequence: TGCAGCGTTGATGTGGGCGGATACTACGAGCAGTACTTC. Its protein is CSVDVGGYYEQYF.

At least ten counts were recorded for this clonotype. This chain links TRBV20-1 with TRBJ1-2; TRBD1 is a possible D gene (6 bases). The CDR3 has 13 amino acids. Per the germline V gene, CDR1 is DFQATT and CDR2 is SNEGSKA (reference sequence). Trimming left V 1 base short and J 4 bases short, with 10 bases between. This CDR3 is CSARGTESYGYTF. The CDR3 DNA reads as TGCAGTGCTAGAGGGACAGAGAGCTATGGCTACACCTTC.

V usage is TRBV20-1 and J usage is TRBJ2-1; 10 positions agree with TRBD2. CDR1 is DFQATT and CDR2 is SNEGSKA in the germline V gene (reference sequence). V shed 6 bases, J shed 3 bases, and the junction held 5 bases outside the gene matches. The CDR3 has 14 amino acids. As DNA, the CDR3 is TGCAGTGCGGAAAGCGGGAGGGGCTACAATGAGCAGTTCTTC. Encoded protein: CSAESGRGYNEQFF.

At least ten counts were recorded for this clonotype. The gene calls are TRBV6-2 or TRBV6-3 and TRBJ2-1, with 14 bases fitting TRBD2. This CDR3 has 15 residues. In germline, CDR1 is MNHEY, CDR2 SVGEGT. The trim removed 5 bases at V and 10 bases at J, leaving 7 bases unmatched. The CDR3 DNA reads TGTGCCAGCAGTGCGACTAGCGGGAGGGCGGGGGAGCAGTTCTTC. Its translation is CASSATSGRAGEQFF.

This sequence joins TRBV5-1 and TRBJ2-3, with 9 bases aligning to TRBD1. Germline V CDR1 and CDR2: SGHRS, YFSETQ. V shed 4 bases and J 3 bases; nucleotides not matched to a gene: 12. CDR3 size: 17 residues. The CDR3 coding sequence is TGCGCCAGCAGCCTGGGACAGGGATGGGGTCTAACAGATACGCAGTATTTT. It yields the protein CASSLGQGWGLTDTQYF.

A note on this clonotype: Germline and junction disagree at one end, which may indicate a read error. The chain couples TRBV7-9 to TRBJ2-1; possibly TRBD1 for D (6 bases). In germline, CDR1 is SEHNR, CDR2 FQNEAQ (reference sequence). The CDR3 covers 14 residues. CDR3 amino acids: CASRSTGSSNEQLF. The CDR3 nucleotides are TGTGCCAGCAGATCAACAGGGTCAAGTAATGAGCAGCTCTTC.

The V and J genes are TRBV9 and TRBJ2-1; D not resolved. Per the germline V gene, CDR1 is SGDLS and CDR2 is YYNGEE. Trimming stripped 0 bases from V and 2 bases from J, with 6 bases between. The CDR3 loop spans 14 amino acids. CDR3 nucleotides: TGTGCCAGCAGCGTAGGTTCCACCTACAATGAGCAGTTCTTC. This translates into CASSVGSTYNEQFF.

In regard to this clonotype: Being one base from a much bigger clone, this may be a read error. This chain links TRBV6-2 or TRBV6-3 with TRBJ2-1; the match to TRBD2 covers 8 bases. Germline V gene data show CDR1 as MNHEY and CDR2 as SVGEGT. J gave up 4 bases and V 6 bases, and 11 bases lay outside the gene matches. CDR3 length: 16 amino acids. CDR3: CASRPAGGPGYNEQFF. CDR3 in DNA: TGTGCCAGCAGACCCGCGGGGGGTCCTGGGTACAATGAGCAGTTCTTC.

This clonotype was picked up many times. The V gene is TRBV6-2 or TRBV6-3, the J gene TRBJ2-5; D is perhaps TRBD2 (5 bases). CDR1 is MNHEY, CDR2 SVGEGT, per germline. The CDR3 sequence is 16 residues long. Trimming removed 6 bases from V and 0 bases from J, with 17 bases in between. CDR3 DNA sequence: TGTGCCAGCAGCTTCCAGAGCGGAATGTACCAAGAGACCCAGTACTTC. Translated, it gives CASSFQSGMYQETQYF.

This clonotype was detected only a few times. This chain joins TRBV2 and TRBJ1-5; 11 bases line up with TRBD1. Germline V gene sequence: CDR1 SNHLY, CDR2 FYNNEI. Trimming cost V 5 bases and J 4 bases; bases outside gene matches: 7. CDR3 length equals 16 residues. CDR3 DNA sequence: TGTGCCAGCAGTTGGACAGGGGGCGCCTCGAATCAGCCCCAGCATTTT. This encodes CASSWTGGASNQPQHF.

This clonotype was detected many times. The rearrangement links TRBV5-1 to TRBJ2-1; weak D call: TRBD2 (6 bases). V was trimmed by 1 base and J by 2 bases, leaving 16 bases between them. CDR1 is SGHRS and CDR2 is YFSETQ in the germline V gene. There are 17 residues in the CDR3. The chain's CDR3 is CASSLLRESTTYNEQFF. The CDR3 coding sequence is TGCGCCAGCAGCTTGCTCCGGGAGTCAACAACCTACAATGAGCAGTTCTTC.